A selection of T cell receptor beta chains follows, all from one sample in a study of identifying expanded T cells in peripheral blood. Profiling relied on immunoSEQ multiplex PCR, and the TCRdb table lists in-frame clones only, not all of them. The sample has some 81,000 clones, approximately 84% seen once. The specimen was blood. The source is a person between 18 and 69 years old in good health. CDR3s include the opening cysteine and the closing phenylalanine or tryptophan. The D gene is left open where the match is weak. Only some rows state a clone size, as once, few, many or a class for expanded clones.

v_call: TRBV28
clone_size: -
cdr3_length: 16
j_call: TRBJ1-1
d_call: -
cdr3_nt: TGTGCCAGCAGTTTTTGGGGCGGCAGGGGCGACACTGAAGCTTTCTTT
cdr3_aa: CASSFWGGRGDTEAFF

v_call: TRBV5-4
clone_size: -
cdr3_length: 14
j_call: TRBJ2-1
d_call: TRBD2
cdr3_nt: TGTGCCAGCAGCTTCGGACTAGCGGGCGGTGAGCAGTTCTTC
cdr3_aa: CASSFGLAGGEQFF

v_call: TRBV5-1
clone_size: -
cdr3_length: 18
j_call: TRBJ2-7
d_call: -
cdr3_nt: TGCGCCAGCAGCTTGGGTGACCCCGGGACTCCCACCTCCTACGAGCAGTACTTC
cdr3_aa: CASSLGDPGTPTSYEQYF

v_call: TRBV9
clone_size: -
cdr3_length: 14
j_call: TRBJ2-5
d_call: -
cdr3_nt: TGTGCCAGCAGCGTAGGATCAGGAGCGGAGACCCAGTACTTC
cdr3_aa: CASSVGSGAETQYF

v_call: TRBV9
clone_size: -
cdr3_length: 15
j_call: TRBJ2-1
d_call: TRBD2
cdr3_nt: TGTGCCAGCAGCCCTAGCGGACTAAGAAACAATGAGCAGTTCTTC
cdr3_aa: CASSPSGLRNNEQFF

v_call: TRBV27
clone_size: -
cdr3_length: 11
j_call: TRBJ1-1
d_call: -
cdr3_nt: TGTGCCAGCAGTTTAGGGACTGAAGCTTTCTTT
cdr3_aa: CASSLGTEAFF

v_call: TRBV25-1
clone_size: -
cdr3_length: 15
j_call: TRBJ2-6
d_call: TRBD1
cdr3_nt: TGTGCCAGCCGACAGGGCCCCTCTGGGGCCAACGTCCTGACTTTC
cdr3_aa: CASRQGPSGANVLTF

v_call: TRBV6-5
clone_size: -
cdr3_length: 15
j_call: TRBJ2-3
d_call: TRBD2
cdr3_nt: TGTGCCAGCAGTAGACTAGCGGGAGAGTTAGATACGCAGTATTTT
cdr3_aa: CASSRLAGELDTQYF

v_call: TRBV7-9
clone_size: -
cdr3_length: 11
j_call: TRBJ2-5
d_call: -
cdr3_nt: TGTGCCAGCAGTAATGGGGAGACCCAGTACTTC
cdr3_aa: CASSNGETQYF

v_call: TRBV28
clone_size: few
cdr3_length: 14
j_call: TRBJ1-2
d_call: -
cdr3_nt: TGTGCCAGCAGTTTATTGTCCAGGGTTCGTGGCTACACCTTC
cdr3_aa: CASSLLSRVRGYTF

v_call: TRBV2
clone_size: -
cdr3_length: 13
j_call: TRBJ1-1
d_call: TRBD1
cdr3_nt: TGTGCCAGCAGTGTGGACAGGGGGAACGAAGCTTTCTTT
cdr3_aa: CASSVDRGNEAFF

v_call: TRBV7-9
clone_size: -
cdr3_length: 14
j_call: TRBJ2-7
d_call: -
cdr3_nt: TGTGCCAGCAGCTTAGGACAGAGCTCCTACGAGCAGTACTTC
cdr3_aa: CASSLGQSSYEQYF

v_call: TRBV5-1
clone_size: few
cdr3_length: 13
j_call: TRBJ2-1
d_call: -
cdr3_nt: TGCGCCAGCAGCTTAACAGGGTCCAGGGAGCAGTTCTTC
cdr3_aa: CASSLTGSREQFF

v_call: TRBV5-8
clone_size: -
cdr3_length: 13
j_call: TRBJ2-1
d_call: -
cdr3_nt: TGTGCCAGCAGCCCCGGGACCAACAATGAGCAGTTCTTC
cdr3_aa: CASSPGTNNEQFF

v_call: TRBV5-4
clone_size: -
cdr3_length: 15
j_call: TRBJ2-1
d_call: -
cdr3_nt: TGTGCCAGCAGCTTGGCGGAGGACCCAGCGGATGAGCAGTTCTTC
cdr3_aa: CASSLAEDPADEQFF

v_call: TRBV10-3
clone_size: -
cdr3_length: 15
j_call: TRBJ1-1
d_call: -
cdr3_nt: TGTGCCATCAGTGTGGATGAAGGTTTCGGCACTGAAGCTTTCTTT
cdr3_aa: CAISVDEGFGTEAFF

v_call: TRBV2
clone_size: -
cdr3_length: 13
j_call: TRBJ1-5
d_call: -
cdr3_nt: TGTGCCAGCAGTGGGGGCAGCCATCAGCCCCAGCATTTT
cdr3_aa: CASSGGSHQPQHF

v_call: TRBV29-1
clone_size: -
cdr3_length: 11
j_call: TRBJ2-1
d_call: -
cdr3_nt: TGCAGCGTGCCTGTTTCTATAGGGCAGTTCTTC
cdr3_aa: CSVPVSIGQFF

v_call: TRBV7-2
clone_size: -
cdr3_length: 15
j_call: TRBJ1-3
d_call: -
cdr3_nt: TGTGCCAGCAGCACTATCCACGGACAGGGAAACACCATATATTTT
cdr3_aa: CASSTIHGQGNTIYF

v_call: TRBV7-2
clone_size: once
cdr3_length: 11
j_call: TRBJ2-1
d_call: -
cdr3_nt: TGTGCCAGCAGCAACTACAATGAGCAGTTCTTC
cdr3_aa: CASSNYNEQFF

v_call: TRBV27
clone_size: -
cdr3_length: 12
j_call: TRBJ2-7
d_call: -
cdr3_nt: TGTGCCAGCAGTTTGGACGGATACGAGCAGTACTTC
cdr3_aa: CASSLDGYEQYF

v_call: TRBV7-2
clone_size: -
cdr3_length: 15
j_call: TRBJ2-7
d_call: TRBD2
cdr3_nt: TGTGCCAGCAGCTTAGGACTAGCGGGAGGGCTAGTGCAGTACTTC
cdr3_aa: CASSLGLAGGLVQYF

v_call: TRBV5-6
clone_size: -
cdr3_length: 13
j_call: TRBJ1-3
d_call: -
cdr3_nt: TGTGCCAGCAGCCCCGAAGTCGGAAACACCATATATTTT
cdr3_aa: CASSPEVGNTIYF

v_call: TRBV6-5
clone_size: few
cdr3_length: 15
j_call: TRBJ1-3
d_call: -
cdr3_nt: TGTGCCAGCACCCTTAACACCTACTCTGGAAACACCATATATTTT
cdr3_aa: CASTLNTYSGNTIYF

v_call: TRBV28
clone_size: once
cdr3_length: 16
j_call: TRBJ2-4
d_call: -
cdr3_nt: TGTGCCAGCATGGCGGGAAGTGCCCTAGCCAAAAACATTCAGTACTTC
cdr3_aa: CASMAGSALAKNIQYF

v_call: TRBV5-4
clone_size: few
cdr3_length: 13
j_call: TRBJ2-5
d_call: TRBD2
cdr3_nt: TGTGTCTCGTGGGGTAGCGGGAGTAAGACCCAGTACTTC
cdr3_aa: CVSWGSGSKTQYF

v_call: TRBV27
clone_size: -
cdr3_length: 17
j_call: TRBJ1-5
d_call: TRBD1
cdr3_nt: TGTGCCAGCAGCCCGAGGACAGGGGGTAGGAGCAATCAGCCCCAGCATTTT
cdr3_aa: CASSPRTGGRSNQPQHF

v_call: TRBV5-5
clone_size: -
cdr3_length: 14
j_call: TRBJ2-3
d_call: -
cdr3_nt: TGTGCCAGCAGCCCGGCGGCCGGGCAGGATACGCAGTATTTT
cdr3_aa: CASSPAAGQDTQYF

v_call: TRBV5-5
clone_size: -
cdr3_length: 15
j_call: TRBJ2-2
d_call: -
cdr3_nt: TGTGCCAGCAGCTTGGCACAGGCCGTGACCGGGGAGCTGTTTTTT
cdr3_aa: CASSLAQAVTGELFF